The 10 T cell receptor beta chains reported below all come from one sample, sequenced in a study of T cells after yellow fever vaccination (dated 2019 in TCRdb). Library preparation used 5' RACE. Instrument on record: Illumina HiSeq 2500. TCRdb redid the processing of the public reads, applying fastp at Q25 and MiXCR, and retained in-frame beta chains. Rows are unified per CDR3 protein, each entry keeping the most common DNA and genes. Counted in this sample were roughly 300,000 distinct CDR3 sequences; roughly 8.3% of them appeared once. The ten largest clones capture roughly a sixth of the sample. The meaning of the sample's treatment or condition label: live attenuated yellow fever vaccine strain. This sample comprised PBMCs, obtained about 41 days after the first yellow fever vaccination. The origin of the receptors is a man in his late teens or twenties who received the YFV17D yellow fever vaccine.

This clonotype showed up just a few times. A junction end diverges from the germline sequence, so it may reflect a read error. The chain recombines TRBV7-8 with TRBJ2-3, with TRBD2 identical over 9 bases. This CDR3 has 15 residues. CDR1 SGHVS and CDR2 FQNEAQ come from the germline V gene. CDR3 residues: CASSLPRGGADTRYF. CDR3 nucleotides: TGTGCCAGCAGCCTCCCGCGGGGGGGCGCAGATACGCGGTATTTT.

This clonotype was picked up a small number of times. The V gene is TRBV25-1, the J gene TRBJ2-1; tentatively, D is TRBD2 (5 bases). The CDR3 runs 16 residues. V dropped 3 bases and J dropped 0 bases, with 12 bases sitting between them. Germline V gene sequence: CDR1 MGHDK, CDR2 SYGVNS. For the CDR3, the DNA is TGTGCCAGCAGTGATTCCGGGAAGGGCTCCTACAATGAGCAGTTCTTC. It is translated as CASSDSGKGSYNEQFF.

The rearrangement joins TRBV4-1 to TRBJ2-3; 8 bases match TRBD2. CDR1 and CDR2 (germline): MGHRA, YSYEKL. J lost 6 bases, V lost 2 bases, and 10 bases had no gene match. There are 16 residues in the CDR3. The CDR3 bases are TGCGCCAGCAGCCAACCTCGGAGCGGGGGCCGGGATACGCAGTATTTT. It yields the protein CASSQPRSGGRDTQYF.

This clonotype was observed a few times. The chain is built from TRBV29-1 and TRBJ1-1, with D uncertain. The CDR3 consists of 13 residues. The V end lost 3 bases, the J end lost 3 bases, and 11 bases lay between the germline ends. The germline CDR1 and CDR2 sequences are SQVTM and ANQGSEA. DNA for the CDR3: TGCAGCGTTGAGGCGGCCTTTCACACTGAAGCTTTCTTT. The encoded protein is CSVEAAFHTEAFF.

The chain couples TRBV11-2 to TRBJ2-7, with 7 bases matching TRBD1. With V trimmed by 4 bases and J by 3 bases, 9 bases remained unmatched. Looked up from germline, CDR1 is SGHAT and CDR2 is FQNNGV. The CDR3 extends over 15 amino acids. CDR3 loop: CASSSPDRLNYEQYF. The CDR3 DNA reads as TGTGCCAGCAGCTCGCCGGACAGGTTAAACTACGAGCAGTACTTC.

This clonotype has at least ten counts. The chain links TRBV11-1 to TRBJ1-1, with D perhaps TRBD1 (6 bases). Germline values: CDR1 SGHAT, CDR2 FQDESV (reference sequence). CDR3 length: 13 amino acids. Trimming pared 3 bases from V and 4 bases from J, leaving 9 bases between. This chain's CDR3 is CASSLVQGTEAFF. CDR3 DNA: TGTGCCAGCAGCTTGGTACAGGGCACTGAAGCTTTCTTT. The full variable domain, rest sourced from reference TRBV11-1 and TRBJ1-1, is EAEVAQSPRYKITEKSQAVAFWCDPISGHATLYWYRQILGQGPELLVQFQDESVVDDSQLPKDRFSAERLKGVDSTLKIQPAELGDSAMYLCASSLVQGTEAFFGQGTRLTVV.

This clonotype was seen at least ten times. The chain is built from TRBV2 and TRBJ1-1; D ambiguous. In germline, CDR1 is SNHLY, CDR2 FYNNEI. Trimming left V 3 bases short and J 11 bases short, with 19 bases between. The CDR3 runs 14 residues. The DNA of the CDR3 is TGTGCCAGCAGTGACGGCAGGATGAGGGTTGATGCTTTCTTT. Protein product: CASSDGRMRVDAFF.

This clonotype was observed a few times. This rearrangement joins TRBV11-1 to TRBJ1-1, with no clear D. There are 14 residues in the CDR3. The V end was cut by 2 bases, the J end by 1 base, with 8 bases between. CDR1 SGHAT and CDR2 FQDESV come from the germline V gene (reference sequence). CDR3: CASSLTRENTEAFF. CDR3 nucleotides: TGTGCCAGCAGCTTAACGCGGGAGAACACTGAAGCTTTCTTT.

This clonotype was recorded only once. An end of the junction differs from the germline gene, which may be a read error. This chain joins TRBV18 and TRBJ2-3; a possible D gene is TRBD1 (6 bases). This CDR3 contains 20 residues. Looked up from germline, CDR1 is KGHSH and CDR2 is LQKENI. DNA for the CDR3: TGTGCCAGCTCACCAAGCTTTTATGTAGGGGACACGTTCAAGGGAGATACGGAGTATTTT. As protein: CASSPSFYVGDTFKGDTEYF.

This clonotype was counted a few times. The rearrangement joins TRBV12-3 or TRBV12-4 to TRBJ2-3; D is perhaps TRBD1 or TRBD2 (6 bases each). This CDR3 region has 16 residues. Trimming took off 1 base at V and 4 bases at J, with 15 bases between the two ends. CDR3 DNA sequence: TGTGCCAGCAGTTTAGTCGGGGGCGGGGTTTCAGATACGCAGTATTTT. Its protein product is CASSLVGGGVSDTQYF.